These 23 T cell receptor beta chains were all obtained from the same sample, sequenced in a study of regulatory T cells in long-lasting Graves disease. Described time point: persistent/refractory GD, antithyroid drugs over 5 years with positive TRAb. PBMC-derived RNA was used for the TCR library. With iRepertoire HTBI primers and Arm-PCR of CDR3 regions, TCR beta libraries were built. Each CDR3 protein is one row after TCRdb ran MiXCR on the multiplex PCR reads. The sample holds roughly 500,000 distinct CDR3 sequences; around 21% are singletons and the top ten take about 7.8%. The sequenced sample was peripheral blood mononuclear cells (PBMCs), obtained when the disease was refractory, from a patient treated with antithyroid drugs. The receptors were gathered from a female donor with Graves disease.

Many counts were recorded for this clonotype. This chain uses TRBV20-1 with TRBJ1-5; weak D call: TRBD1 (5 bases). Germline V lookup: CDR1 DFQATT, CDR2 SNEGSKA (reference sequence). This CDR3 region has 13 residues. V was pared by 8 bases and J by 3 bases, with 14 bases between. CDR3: CSSRPGTNQPQHF. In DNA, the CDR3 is TGCAGTTCCCGTCCAGGGACCAATCAGCCCCAGCATTTT.

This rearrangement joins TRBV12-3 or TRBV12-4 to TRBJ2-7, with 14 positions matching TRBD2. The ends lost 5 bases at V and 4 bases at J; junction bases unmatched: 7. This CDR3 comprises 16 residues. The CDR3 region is CASSLGTSGSGYEQYF. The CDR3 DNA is TGTGCCAGCAGTCTAGGGACTAGCGGGAGCGGGTACGAGCAGTACTTC.

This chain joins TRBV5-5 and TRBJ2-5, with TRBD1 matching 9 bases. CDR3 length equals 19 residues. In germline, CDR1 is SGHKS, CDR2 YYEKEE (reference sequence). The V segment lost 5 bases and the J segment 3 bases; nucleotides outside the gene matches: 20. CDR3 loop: CASRAGSRITGGAEETQYF. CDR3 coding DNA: TGTGCCAGCAGAGCTGGGTCCCGCATAACAGGGGGCGCAGAAGAGACCCAGTACTTC.

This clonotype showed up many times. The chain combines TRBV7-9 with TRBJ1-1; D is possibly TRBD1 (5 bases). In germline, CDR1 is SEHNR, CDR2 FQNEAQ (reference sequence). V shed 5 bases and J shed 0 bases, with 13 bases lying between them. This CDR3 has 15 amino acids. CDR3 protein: CASSEAQGLNTEAFF. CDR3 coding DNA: TGTGCCAGCAGCGAGGCCCAGGGATTGAACACTGAAGCTTTCTTT. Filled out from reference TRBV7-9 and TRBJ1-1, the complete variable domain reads DTGVSQNPRHKITKRGQNVTFRCDPISEHNRLYWYRQTLGQGPEFLTYFQNEAQLEKSRLLSDRFSAERPKGSFSTLEIQRTEQGDSAMYLCASSEAQGLNTEAFFGQGTRLTVV.

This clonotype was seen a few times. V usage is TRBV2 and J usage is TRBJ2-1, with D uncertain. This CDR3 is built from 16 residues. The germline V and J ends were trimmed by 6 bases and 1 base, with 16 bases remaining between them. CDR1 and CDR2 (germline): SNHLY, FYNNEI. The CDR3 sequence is CASSPLRTPSYNEQFF. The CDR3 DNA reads TGTGCCAGCAGCCCCCTACGGACCCCGTCCTACAATGAGCAGTTCTTC.

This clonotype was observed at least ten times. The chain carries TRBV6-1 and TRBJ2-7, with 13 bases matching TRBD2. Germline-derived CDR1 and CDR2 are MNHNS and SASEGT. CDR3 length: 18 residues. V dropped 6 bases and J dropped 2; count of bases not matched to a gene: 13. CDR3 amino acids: CASRPRLGTSGMTYEQYF. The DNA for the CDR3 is TGTGCCAGCAGACCCAGGTTAGGGACTAGCGGGATGACCTACGAGCAGTACTTC.

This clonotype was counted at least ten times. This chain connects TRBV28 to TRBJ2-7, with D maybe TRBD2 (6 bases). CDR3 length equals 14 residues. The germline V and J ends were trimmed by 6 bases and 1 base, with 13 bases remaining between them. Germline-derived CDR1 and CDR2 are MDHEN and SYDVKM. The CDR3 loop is CASSRGEASYEQYF. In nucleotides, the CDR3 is TGTGCCAGCAGCCGAGGGGAGGCTTCCTACGAGCAGTACTTC.

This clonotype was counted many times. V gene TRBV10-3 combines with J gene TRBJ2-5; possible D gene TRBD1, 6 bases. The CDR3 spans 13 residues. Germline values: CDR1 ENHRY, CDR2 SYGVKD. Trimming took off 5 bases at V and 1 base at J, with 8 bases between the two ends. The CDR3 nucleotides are TGTGCCATCAGTACAGGGCTCCAAGAGACCCAGTACTTC. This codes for CAISTGLQETQYF.

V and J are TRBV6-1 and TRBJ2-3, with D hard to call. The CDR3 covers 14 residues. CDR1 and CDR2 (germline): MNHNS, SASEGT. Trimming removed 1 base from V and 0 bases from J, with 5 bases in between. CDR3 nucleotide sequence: TGTGCCAGCAGTGAAGACGGGAGCACAGATACGCAGTATTTT. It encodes CASSEDGSTDTQYF.

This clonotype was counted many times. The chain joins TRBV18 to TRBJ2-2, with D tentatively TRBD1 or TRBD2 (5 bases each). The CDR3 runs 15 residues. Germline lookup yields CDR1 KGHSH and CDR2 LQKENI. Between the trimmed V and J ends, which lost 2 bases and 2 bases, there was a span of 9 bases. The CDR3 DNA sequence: TGTGCCAGCTCACCATGGGGGATCAACACCGGGGAGCTGTTTTTT. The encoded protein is CASSPWGINTGELFF.

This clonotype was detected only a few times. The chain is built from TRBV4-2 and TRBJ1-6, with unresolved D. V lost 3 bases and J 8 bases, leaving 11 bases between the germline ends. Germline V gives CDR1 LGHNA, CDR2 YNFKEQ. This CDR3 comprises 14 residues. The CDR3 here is CASSQARYYSPLHF. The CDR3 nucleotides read TGTGCCAGCAGCCAGGCTAGGTACTATTCACCCCTCCACTTT.

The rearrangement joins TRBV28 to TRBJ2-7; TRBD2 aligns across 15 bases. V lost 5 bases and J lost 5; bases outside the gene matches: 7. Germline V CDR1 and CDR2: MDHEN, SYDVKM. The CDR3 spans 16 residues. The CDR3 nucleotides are TGTGCCAGCAGTAACCCCGGGACTAGCGGGAGGAACGAGCAGTACTTC. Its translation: CASSNPGTSGRNEQYF.

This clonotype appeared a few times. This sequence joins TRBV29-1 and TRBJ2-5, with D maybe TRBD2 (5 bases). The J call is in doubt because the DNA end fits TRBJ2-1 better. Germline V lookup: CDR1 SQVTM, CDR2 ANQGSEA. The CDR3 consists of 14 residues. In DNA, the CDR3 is TGCAGCGCCCTCCGTGCTAGCTCTAACCGTGAGCAGTTCTTC. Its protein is CSALRASSNREQFF.

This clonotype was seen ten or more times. The CDR3 protein is CASSQANSHYGYTF. CDR3 bases: TGTGCCAGCAGCCAAGCCAACAGCCACTATGGCTACACCTTC. This chain uses TRBV3-1 with TRBJ1-2; the D is unclear. The V end lost 1 base, the J end lost 3 bases, and 9 bases lay between the germline ends. Germline lookup yields CDR1 LGHDT and CDR2 YNNKEL (reference sequence). There are 14 residues in the CDR3.

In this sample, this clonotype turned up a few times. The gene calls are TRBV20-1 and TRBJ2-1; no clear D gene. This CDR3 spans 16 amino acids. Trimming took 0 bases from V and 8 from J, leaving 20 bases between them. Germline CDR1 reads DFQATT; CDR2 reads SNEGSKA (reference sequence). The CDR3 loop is CSARDLLRSVEDEQFF. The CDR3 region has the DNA TGCAGTGCTAGAGATCTCCTGCGATCCGTTGAAGATGAGCAGTTCTTC.

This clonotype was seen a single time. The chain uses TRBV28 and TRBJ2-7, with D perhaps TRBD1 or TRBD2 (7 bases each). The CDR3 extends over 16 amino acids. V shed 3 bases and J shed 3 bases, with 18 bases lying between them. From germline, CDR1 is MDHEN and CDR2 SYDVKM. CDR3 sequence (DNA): TGTGCCAGCAGTTTTTGGGGGGGCAGGGGGAACTACGAGCAGTACTTC. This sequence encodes CASSFWGGRGNYEQYF.

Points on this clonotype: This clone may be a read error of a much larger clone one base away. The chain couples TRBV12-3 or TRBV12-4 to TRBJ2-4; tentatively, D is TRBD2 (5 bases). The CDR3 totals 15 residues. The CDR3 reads CASSPDGLAKNTQYF. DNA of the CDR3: TGTGCCAGCAGTCCGGACGGGCTAGCCAAAAACACTCAGTACTTC.

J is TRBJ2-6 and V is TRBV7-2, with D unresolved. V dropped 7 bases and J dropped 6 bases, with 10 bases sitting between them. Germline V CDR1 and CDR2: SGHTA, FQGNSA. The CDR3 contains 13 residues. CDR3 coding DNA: TGTGCCAGCACTTTTGGGGTGGCCAACGTCCTGACTTTC. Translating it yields CASTFGVANVLTF.

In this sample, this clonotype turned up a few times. CDR3 in amino acids: CASSLAHNQETQYF. CDR3 bases: TGTGCCAGCAGCTTAGCGCATAACCAAGAGACCCAGTACTTC. The chain combines TRBV7-9 with TRBJ2-5; no reliable D call. Trimming stripped 0 bases from V and 0 bases from J, with 5 bases between. CDR1 SEHNR and CDR2 FQNEAQ come from the germline V gene (reference sequence). The CDR3 runs 14 residues. Combining the CDR3 with reference TRBV7-9 and TRBJ2-5 gives the whole variable domain DTGVSQNPRHKITKRGQNVTFRCDPISEHNRLYWYRQTLGQGPEFLTYFQNEAQLEKSRLLSDRFSAERPKGSFSTLEIQRTEQGDSAMYLCASSLAHNQETQYFGPGTRLLVL.

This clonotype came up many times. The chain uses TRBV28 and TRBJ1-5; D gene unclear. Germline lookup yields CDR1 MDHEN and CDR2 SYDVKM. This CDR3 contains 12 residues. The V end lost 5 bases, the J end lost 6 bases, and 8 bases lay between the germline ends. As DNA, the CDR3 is TGTGCCAGCAGTGTACTAACTCAGCCCCAGCATTTT. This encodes CASSVLTQPQHF.

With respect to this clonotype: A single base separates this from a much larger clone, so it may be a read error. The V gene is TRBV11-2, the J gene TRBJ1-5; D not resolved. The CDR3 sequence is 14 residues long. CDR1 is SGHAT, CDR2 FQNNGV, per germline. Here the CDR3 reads CASSPATGNRPQHF. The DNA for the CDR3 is TGTGCCAGCAGTCCCGCCACGGGAAATCGGCCCCAGCATTTT.

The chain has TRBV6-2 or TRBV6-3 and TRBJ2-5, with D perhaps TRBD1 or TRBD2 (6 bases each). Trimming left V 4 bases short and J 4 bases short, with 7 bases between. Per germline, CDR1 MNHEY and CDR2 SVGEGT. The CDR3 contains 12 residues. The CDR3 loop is CASSWGAETQYF. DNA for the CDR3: TGTGCCAGCAGTTGGGGGGCAGAGACCCAGTACTTC.

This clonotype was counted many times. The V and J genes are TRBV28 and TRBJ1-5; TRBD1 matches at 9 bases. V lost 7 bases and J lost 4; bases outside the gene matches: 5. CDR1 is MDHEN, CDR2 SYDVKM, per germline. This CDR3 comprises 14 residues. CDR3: CASIGTGWNQPQHF. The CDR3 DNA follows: TGTGCCAGCATCGGGACAGGGTGGAATCAGCCCCAGCATTTT.